This record concerns one T cell receptor (beta chain) sequence. Its target is unknown. One base away lies a much larger clone, so this may be a sequencing read error. This entry belongs to a study of T cell repertoires in cytomegalovirus infection. Findings and limits, study-wide: The cumulative frequency of public TCR beta families identified carriers of CMV plus the relevant HLA.

This CDR3 spans 15 amino acids. Germline CDR1 reads SGHTA; CDR2 reads FQGNSA. TCRdb independently ran MiXCR on the reads; one entry per CDR3 protein. The sample has more than 400,000 distinct CDR3 sequences, more than 20% seen once. The chain links TRBV7-2 to TRBJ2-2; D tentatively fits TRBD1 or TRBD2 (5 bases each). This receptor was taken from a human donor in good health (CMV status not recorded). Some clones in this sample may be carry-over from other donors' samples. The source material was PBMCs. The CDR3 region has the DNA TGTGTCAGCAGCCGGACCGGGGCAAACACCGGGGAGCTGTTTTTT. Translating it yields CVSSRTGANTGELFF.